Given below is one TCR beta chain in context. These data come from a study of blood T cell repertoires in COVID-19. CDR1 and CDR2 from the germline V gene are SGHNT and YYREEE (reference sequence). CDR3 length: 15 amino acids. The V gene lost 4 bases and the J gene lost 4 bases, with 15 bases spanning the gap. Authors' analysis steps: Estimation of nucleated cell counts was performed using reference gene primer amplification. Data came from immunoSEQ multiplex PCR; TCRdb stores just in-frame clones and leaves some out. Clone size and the V and J calls come from that table; the DNA yielded D and trimming. The sample lists 55,000 to 65,000 clones, roughly 90% occurring once.

The sample was peripheral blood. The origin of this receptor is a human donor in a cohort sampled during active COVID-19. The chain carries TRBV5-4 and TRBJ2-1; tentative D call: TRBD1 (6 bases). CDR3 amino acids: CASSVDSGTYNEQFF. For the CDR3, the DNA is TGTGCCAGCAGCGTGGACAGCGGAACGTACAATGAGCAGTTCTTC.